This T cell receptor (beta chain) was sequenced for a study of cytomegalovirus exposure and HLA in healthy donors. Whole-study results and caveats: In vitro data verified a few CMV-associated chains as specific for CMV antigens.

Sequencing used immunoSEQ multiplex PCR; TCRdb keeps in-frame clones, though not all of them. The sample includes 130,000 to 150,000 clones, around 88% seen only once; the top ten take just under 8%. A note on this clone: Its antigen is not known.

This CDR3 contains 14 residues. CDR1 and CDR2 from the germline V gene are SGHDN and FVKESK. Trimming cost V 2 bases and J 6 bases, with 13 bases left between them. The genes are TRBV14 and TRBJ1-2; D may be TRBD1 (6 bases). Sequencing was carried out using PBMCs. This clonotype originated in a young woman in good health and CMV-seropositive. The CDR3 bases are TGTGCCAGCAGCCAACAGGGGTGGACTGATGGCTACACCTTC. The encoded protein is CASSQQGWTDGYTF. The full variable domain, rest sourced from reference TRBV14 and TRBJ1-2, is EAGVTQFPSHSVIEKGQTVTLRCDPISGHDNLYWYRRVMGKEIKFLLHFVKESKQDESGMPNNRFLAERTGGTYSTLKVQPAELEDSGVYFCASSQQGWTDGYTFGSGTRLTVV.